This paragraph reports one T cell receptor beta chain. As yet, its antigen is unknown. A CD45RA-negative memory subset and a CD45RA+ naive subset were separated from the CD4+ cells. Germline V CDR1 and CDR2: SGHKS, YYEKEE (reference sequence). CDR3 length: 18 residues. Trimming removed 0 bases at V and 3 bases at J, with 21 bases between. This record belongs to a study of shared clonotypes between healthy human individuals. TCRdb's table, derived via immunoSEQ multiplex PCR, lists solely in-frame clones and lacks some. In the table there are over a million clones, around 97% of which are singletons. Study-wide results and limits: Rarefaction revealed incomplete sorted-subset sequencing despite large depth.

The TCR was taken from a man aged 25 to 40 in good health. The sample comprised naive CD4+ T cells sorted from blood. Sample subset: CD45RA+ positively selected. The V call is TRBV5-5, the J call TRBJ1-2; D perhaps matches TRBD1 (6 bases). The CDR3 sequence is CASSLVSQGHSTHYGYTF. CDR3 bases: TGTGCCAGCAGCTTGGTTTCTCAGGGGCACTCAACCCACTATGGCTACACCTTC.